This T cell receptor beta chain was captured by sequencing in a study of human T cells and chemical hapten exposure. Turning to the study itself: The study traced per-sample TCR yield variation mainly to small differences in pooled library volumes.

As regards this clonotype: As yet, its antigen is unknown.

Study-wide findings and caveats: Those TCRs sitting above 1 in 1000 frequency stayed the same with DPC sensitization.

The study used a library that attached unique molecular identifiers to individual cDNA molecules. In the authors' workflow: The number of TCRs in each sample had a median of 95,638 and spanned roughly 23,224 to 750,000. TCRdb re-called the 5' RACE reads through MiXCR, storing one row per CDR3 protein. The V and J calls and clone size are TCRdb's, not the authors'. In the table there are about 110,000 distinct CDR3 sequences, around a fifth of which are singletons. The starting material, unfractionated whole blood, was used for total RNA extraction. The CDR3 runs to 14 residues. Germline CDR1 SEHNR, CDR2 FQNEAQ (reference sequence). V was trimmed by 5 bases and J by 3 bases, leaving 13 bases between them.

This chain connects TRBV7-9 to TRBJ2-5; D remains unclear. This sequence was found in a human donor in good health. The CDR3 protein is CASSLTRSEETQYF. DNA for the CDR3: TGTGCCAGCAGCCTCACCAGGAGCGAAGAGACCCAGTACTTC. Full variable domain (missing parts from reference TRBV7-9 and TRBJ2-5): DTGVSQNPRHKITKRGQNVTFRCDPISEHNRLYWYRQTLGQGPEFLTYFQNEAQLEKSRLLSDRFSAERPKGSFSTLEIQRTEQGDSAMYLCASSLTRSEETQYFGPGTRLLVL.